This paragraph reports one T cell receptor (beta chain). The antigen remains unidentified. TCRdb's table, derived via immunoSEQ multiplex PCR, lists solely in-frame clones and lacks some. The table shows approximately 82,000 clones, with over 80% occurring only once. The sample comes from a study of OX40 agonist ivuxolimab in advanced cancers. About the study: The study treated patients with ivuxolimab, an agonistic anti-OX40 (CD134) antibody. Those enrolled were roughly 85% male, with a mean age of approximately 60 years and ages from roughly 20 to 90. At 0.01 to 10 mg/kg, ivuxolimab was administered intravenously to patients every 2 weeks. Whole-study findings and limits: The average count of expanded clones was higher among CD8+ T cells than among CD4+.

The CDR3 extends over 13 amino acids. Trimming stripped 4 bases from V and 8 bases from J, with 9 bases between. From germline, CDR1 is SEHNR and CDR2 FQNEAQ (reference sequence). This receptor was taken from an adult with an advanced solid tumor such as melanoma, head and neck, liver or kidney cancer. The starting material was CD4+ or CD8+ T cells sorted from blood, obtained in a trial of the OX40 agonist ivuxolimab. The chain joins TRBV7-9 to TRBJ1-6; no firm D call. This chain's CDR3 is CASSSGTYSPLHF. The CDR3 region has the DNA TGTGCCAGCAGCTCCGGTACATATTCACCCCTCCACTTT. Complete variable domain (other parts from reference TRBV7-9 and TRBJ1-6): DTGVSQNPRHKITKRGQNVTFRCDPISEHNRLYWYRQTLGQGPEFLTYFQNEAQLEKSRLLSDRFSAERPKGSFSTLEIQRTEQGDSAMYLCASSSGTYSPLHFGNGTRLTVT.